One sample yielded the 28 T cell receptor beta chains listed below, sequenced in a study of cytomegalovirus exposure and HLA in healthy donors (dated by TCRdb to about 2017). Libraries were prepared through the immunoSEQ multiplex PCR assay. The multiplex PCR relied on a mix of 60 forward primers for TCR Vbeta segments and 13 reverse primers for TCR Jbeta segments. Drawn from immuneACCESS, this table holds only the in-frame rearrangements with V and J called that TCRdb kept. Clones are partly lost; checked studies trace under half to an unresolved V gene and leave the rest unexplained. The sample has 90,000 to 100,000 clones on record. The top ten hold about 3.4% of the sample. The specimen sequenced was PBMCs. The receptors were gathered from a woman aged 25 to 39 in good health and CMV-seronegative.

CDR3 sequence: CASGRDARSTTSTDTQYF. As DNA, the CDR3 is TGTGCCTCAGGGAGGGATGCCCGCTCTACCACGAGCACAGATACGCAGTATTTT. The chain uses TRBV9 and TRBJ2-3; 7 nucleotides match TRBD2. Trimming took 10 bases from V and 0 from J; bases not matched to a gene: 20. The CDR3 is 18 amino acids. Germline CDR1 is SGDLS and CDR2 is YYNGEE.

This sequence joins TRBV7-9 and TRBJ2-7, with D unresolved. This CDR3 region has 12 residues. V was trimmed by 5 bases and J by 7 bases, leaving 12 bases between them. CDR1 SEHNR and CDR2 FQNEAQ come from the germline V gene (reference sequence). CDR3 sequence: CASSPSQFEQYF. The CDR3 nucleotides read TGTGCCAGCAGCCCGAGTCAATTTGAGCAGTACTTC.

This chain uses TRBV20-1 with TRBJ2-7; TRBD2 is a possible D gene (6 bases). CDR1 and CDR2 from the germline V gene are DFQATT and SNEGSKA (reference sequence). The CDR3 is 11 residues long. CDR3 DNA sequence: TGCGGGGGACTCTCGGACTACGAGCAGTACTTC. Translating it yields CGGLSDYEQYF.

This chain uses TRBV7-8 with TRBJ2-1; perhaps TRBD2 as D (6 bases). Trimming stripped 5 bases from V and 1 base from J, with 15 bases between. CDR3 length equals 16 residues. CDR1 is SGHVS and CDR2 is FQNEAQ in the germline V gene. The CDR3 here is CASSQAGSASYNEQFF. The DNA of the CDR3 is TGTGCCAGCAGCCAAGCCGGGAGTGCGTCCTACAATGAGCAGTTCTTC.

CDR3 DNA sequence: TGTGCCAGCTCACCATGGGGGGGACAAGGGGACACTGAAGCTTTCTTT. Translated: CASSPWGGQGDTEAFF. This chain joins TRBV18 and TRBJ1-1; a weak D match, TRBD1 (6 bases). The V end was cut by 2 bases, the J end by 3 bases, with 16 bases between. CDR1 and CDR2 (germline): KGHSH, LQKENI. This CDR3 region has 16 residues.

This CDR3 reads CASSVGPLPGGTEAFF. CDR3 DNA sequence: TGTGCCAGCAGCGTAGGGCCTCTTCCGGGGGGGACTGAAGCTTTCTTT. The chain has TRBV9 and TRBJ1-1, with D tentatively TRBD1 (5 bases). Germline V gene data show CDR1 as SGDLS and CDR2 as YYNGEE. Trimming took off 0 bases at V and 5 bases at J, with 17 bases between the two ends. The CDR3 totals 16 residues.

In regard to this clone: One junction end disagrees with the germline gene, perhaps due to a read error. This chain joins TRBV13 and TRBJ2-1, with 7 bases matching TRBD2. Looked up from germline, CDR1 is PRHDT and CDR2 is FYEKMQ (reference sequence). The CDR3 totals 15 residues. CDR3 region: CASSRTGTIPNVQFF. The CDR3 DNA follows: TGTGCCAGCAGCCGAACCGGGACTATCCCCAATGTGCAGTTCTTC.

The V and J genes are TRBV7-9 and TRBJ2-5; the D gene is possibly TRBD1 (5 bases). Germline CDR1 is SEHNR and CDR2 is FQNEAQ (reference sequence). CDR3 size: 15 residues. Trimming stripped 2 bases from V and 5 bases from J, with 15 bases between. CDR3 coding DNA: TGTGCCAGCAGCTTAATCCCCTCCAGGGCGGAGACCCAGTACTTC. Translating it yields CASSLIPSRAETQYF.

This sequence joins TRBV28 and TRBJ2-1; TRBD2 matches at 9 bases. With 5 bases clipped from V and 7 bases from J, the junction kept 12 bases outside the gene matches. The CDR3 has 16 residues. Germline CDR1 and CDR2: MDHEN and SYDVKM. The CDR3 bases are TGTGCCAGCAGTGCTACAGGAGCGGGGGGTGGGAATGAGCAGTTCTTC. It yields the protein CASSATGAGGGNEQFF.

The chain employs TRBV19 and TRBJ2-2; TRBD2 aligns across 10 bases. V lost 11 bases to trimming and J lost 5 bases; unmatched junction nucleotides: 8. This CDR3 spans 14 amino acids. Germline CDR1 reads LNHDA; CDR2 reads SQIVND (reference sequence). CDR3 bases: TGTGCCGCATCTAGCGGGAGTGGGACCGGGGAGCTGTTTTTT. Amino acid sequence: CAASSGSGTGELFF.

The chain combines TRBV28 with TRBJ2-1; D not resolved. This CDR3 has 15 amino acids. Germline values: CDR1 MDHEN, CDR2 SYDVKM. V lost 4 bases, J lost 6 bases, and 16 bases lay in between. The CDR3 DNA is TGTGCCAGCAGTTCTGCTGGGTCTCGCGGCAATGAGCAGTTCTTC. Its protein product is CASSSAGSRGNEQFF.

V usage is TRBV11-1 and J usage is TRBJ1-3, with TRBD1 matching 7 bases. The V and J ends lost 4 bases and 6 bases, in that order; junction bases with no gene match: 18. Per germline, CDR1 SGHAT and CDR2 FQDESV (reference sequence). The CDR3 has 18 amino acids. As DNA, the CDR3 is TGTGCCAGCAGCTCCTTCGTCGGGACAGCGATTCTGGTAAACACCATATATTTT. It specifies CASSSFVGTAILVNTIYF. Using reference TRBV11-1 and TRBJ1-3 for the parts outside the CDR3, the full variable domain is EAEVAQSPRYKITEKSQAVAFWCDPISGHATLYWYRQILGQGPELLVQFQDESVVDDSQLPKDRFSAERLKGVDSTLKIQPAELGDSAMYLCASSSFVGTAILVNTIYFGEGSWLTVV.

The gene calls are TRBV28 and TRBJ2-3; D might be TRBD2 (6 bases). V dropped 1 base and J dropped 0 bases, with 17 bases sitting between them. This CDR3 spans 18 amino acids. Germline V gene lookup returns CDR1 MDHEN and CDR2 SYDVKM. The CDR3, as DNA: TGTGCCAGCAGTTTATACTCGATTGCTAGCGAGAGCACAGATACGCAGTATTTT. The encoded protein is CASSLYSIASESTDTQYF.

This sequence joins TRBV28 and TRBJ2-1, with 8 bases fitting TRBD2. CDR3 length equals 16 residues. J gave up 3 bases and V 3 bases, and 7 bases lay outside the gene matches. Per germline, CDR1 MDHEN and CDR2 SYDVKM. The chain's CDR3 is CASSFSSGGFYNEQFF. Written as DNA, the CDR3 is TGTGCCAGCAGTTTCTCTTCGGGGGGGTTCTACAATGAGCAGTTCTTC.

A word on this clone: The junction and the germline gene differ at one end; a read error may be behind it. This CDR3 is also generated by other DNA sequences in the sample. The V call is TRBV6-1, the J call TRBJ1-1; D remains ambiguous. Germline V gene sequence: CDR1 MNHNS, CDR2 SASEGT. This CDR3 is built from 14 residues. The CDR3: CASSIPGMNTEAFF. The CDR3 bases are TGTGCCAGCAGTATACCAGGCATGAACACTGAAGCCTTCTTT.

The chain joins TRBV6-5 to TRBJ2-7; tentative D call: TRBD1 (6 bases). Per germline, CDR1 MNHEY and CDR2 SVGAGI. V dropped 4 bases and J dropped 3 bases, with 16 bases sitting between them. The CDR3 extends over 15 amino acids. The CDR3 loop is CASSLNWDTYYEQYF. DNA for the CDR3: TGTGCCAGCAGTTTAAACTGGGACACGTACTACGAGCAGTACTTC.

V usage is TRBV10-3 and J usage is TRBJ2-5; D is perhaps TRBD2 (5 bases). The germline V gene encodes CDR1 ENHRY and CDR2 SYGVKD. The CDR3 is made up of 11 amino acids. V lost 8 bases and J lost 4, with 8 bases in between. The CDR3 reads CAIGGGETQYF. The CDR3 nucleotides are TGTGCCATCGGAGGAGGAGAGACCCAGTACTTC.

A remark on this clone: This specimen includes other DNA sequences encoding the same CDR3. V and J are TRBV4-2 and TRBJ2-1, with 7 bases identical to TRBD1. CDR3 size: 17 residues. The V gene's germline CDR1 is LGHNA and CDR2 YNFKEQ. V shed 0 bases and J 0 bases; nucleotides not matched to a gene: 5. The CDR3 protein is CASSQDPGQSSYNEQFF. The CDR3 DNA reads TGTGCCAGCAGCCAAGATCCGGGACAGAGCTCCTACAATGAGCAGTTCTTC.

The chain carries TRBV5-4 and TRBJ2-7, with TRBD2 matching over 8 bases. Per germline, CDR1 SGHNT and CDR2 YYREEE (reference sequence). CDR3 length: 15 residues. After removal of 1 base from V and 3 bases from J, the junction contained 6 bases not matched to a gene. CDR3 bases: TGTGCCAGCAGCTTGAGGGGACTAGTAAACTACGAGCAGTACTTC. Translating gives CASSLRGLVNYEQYF.

The CDR3 nucleotides read TGTGCCAGCAGTCAGCGGGACAGGGAGGTCTATGGCTACACCTTC. Translating gives CASSQRDREVYGYTF. The genes are TRBV6-6 and TRBJ1-2; 9 bases are a match to TRBD1. CDR3 size: 15 residues. Trimming cost V 5 bases and J 4 bases; bases outside gene matches: 8. The germline gives CDR1 MNHNY, CDR2 SVGAGI (reference sequence).

The chain joins TRBV7-8 to TRBJ2-2, with 8 bases identical to TRBD2. Germline-derived CDR1 and CDR2 are SGHVS and FQNEAQ. V lost 4 bases, J lost 0 bases, and 13 bases stayed unmatched. The CDR3 runs 19 residues. The DNA for the CDR3 is TGTGCCAGCAGCTCTCCTGGCGGGGGGTCTGTCGCGAACACCGGGGAGCTGTTTTTT. This codes for CASSSPGGGSVANTGELFF.

The V gene is TRBV28, the J gene TRBJ1-1; 8 nucleotides match TRBD1. Germline-derived CDR1 and CDR2 are MDHEN and SYDVKM. The CDR3 has 14 amino acids. V was clipped by 2 bases and J by 5 bases; unmatched bases: 4. The CDR3 sequence: CASSLPRGRTEAFF. The DNA for the CDR3 is TGTGCCAGCAGTTTACCCAGGGGGCGAACTGAAGCTTTCTTT.

The chain couples TRBV29-1 to TRBJ1-2; TRBD1 matches 10 bases. The CDR3 contains 16 residues. Trimming at V came to 3 bases and at J to 4 bases, leaving 11 bases not matched to a gene. Germline V gives CDR1 SQVTM, CDR2 ANQGSEA. CDR3 amino acids: CSVDPRGTGALYGYTF. CDR3 nucleotides: TGCAGCGTTGACCCTCGAGGGACAGGGGCCCTCTATGGCTACACCTTC.

J is TRBJ1-6 and V is TRBV30; D gene unclear. The CDR3 runs 11 residues. V lost 0 bases to trimming and J lost 10 bases, with 4 bases between them. Germline V lookup: CDR1 GTSNPN, CDR2 SVGIG (reference sequence). The CDR3 sequence: CAWSVLSPLHF. In DNA, the CDR3 is TGTGCCTGGAGTGTCTTATCACCCCTCCACTTT.

The genes are TRBV6-4 and TRBJ2-3; D unresolved. Germline-derived CDR1 and CDR2 are MRHNA and SNTAGT. V lost 6 bases and J 1 base, leaving 23 bases between the germline ends. The CDR3 runs 18 residues. CDR3 nucleotides: TGTGCCAGCAGCCAGTGGATCATAGGTTCCCTAGGCACAGATACGCAGTATTTT. The encoded protein is CASSQWIIGSLGTDTQYF.

The CDR3 DNA reads as TGTGCCAGCAGGCTCTCGGGGGTCGACATTCAGTACTTC. Its translation: CASRLSGVDIQYF. The chain combines TRBV7-9 with TRBJ2-4; TRBD2 is a possible D gene (6 bases). The CDR3 consists of 13 residues. From germline, CDR1 is SEHNR and CDR2 FQNEAQ (reference sequence). The ends were cut back, 6 bases at V and 8 bases at J, with 14 bases in the middle.

This chain uses TRBV6-6 with TRBJ1-5, with TRBD1 as a possible D gene (5 bases). The CDR3 extends over 14 amino acids. Trimming removed 4 bases at V and 1 base at J, with 8 bases between. Germline CDR1 MNHNY, CDR2 SVGAGI (reference sequence). The CDR3 protein is CASSSRGSNQPQHF. DNA for the CDR3: TGTGCCAGCAGTTCCCGGGGGAGCAATCAGCCCCAGCATTTT.

The V and J genes are TRBV11-2 and TRBJ2-7; the match to TRBD2 covers 8 bases. CDR1 and CDR2 (germline): SGHAT, FQNNGV. The CDR3 consists of 13 residues. J lost 6 bases, V lost 1 base, and 2 bases had no gene match. In nucleotides, the CDR3 is TGTGCCAGCAGCTTAGGAGCGGGGGCCGAGCAGTACTTC. It is translated as CASSLGAGAEQYF. The whole variable domain, filled in from reference TRBV11-2 and TRBJ2-7, reads EAGVAQSPRYKIIEKRQSVAFWCNPISGHATLYWYQQILGQGPKLLIQFQNNGVVDDSQLPKDRFSAERLKGVDSTLKIQPAKLEDSAVYLCASSLGAGAEQYFGPGTRLTVT.